The clone carrying this TCR beta chain has a count of ten or more. Its target is not known. The cDNA was synthesized by 5'RACE incorporating 10-nucleotide random UMIs. Each CDR3 protein is one row after TCRdb ran MiXCR on the 5' RACE reads. This sample has about 84,000 distinct CDR3 sequences, with 10% found just once. It was from 2 million PBMCs stored at -80 C that the unsorted libraries were obtained. The sample comes from a study of neurological immune-mediated disorders. Study results and caveats: HTLV-1-associated myelopathy showed the most TCR clonal expansion; multiple sclerosis the least, below healthy controls.

CDR1 is SEHNR and CDR2 is FQNEAQ in the germline V gene (reference sequence). The CDR3 has 16 residues. With 5 bases clipped from V and 1 base from J, the junction kept 5 bases outside the gene matches. The chain combines TRBV7-9 with TRBJ2-5; TRBD2 matches at 12 bases. The TCR originated in a man aged 40-49 years in good health. Sequencing was carried out using PBMCs. The CDR3 loop is CASSRRTSGAQETQYF. The CDR3 DNA is TGTGCCAGCAGCCGTCGGACTAGCGGGGCCCAAGAGACCCAGTACTTC.